Listed here is a single T cell receptor (beta chain). The sample comes from a study of PD-L1 blockade in urothelial cancer. V was shortened by 4 bases and J by 8 bases, with 13 bases between the two germline ends. CDR3 length equals 13 residues. CDR1 and CDR2 (germline): LNHDA, SQIVND (reference sequence). Assay: immunoSEQ multiplex PCR; the TCRdb copy retains only in-frame clones and omits some. The sample records about 81,000 clones, roughly 80% being singletons. Time point here: pretreatment peripheral blood. Patients presented with locally advanced or metastatic urothelial carcinoma. The sequences come from PBMCs, collected around atezolizumab (anti-PD-L1) treatment. The clonotype originates from a man aged 35 to 55 with urothelial cancer. The chain joins TRBV19 to TRBJ2-3, with TRBD1 as a possible D gene (6 bases). The CDR3 DNA reads as TGTGCCAGTAGTACAGGGGACCGCAGTACGCAGTATTTT. Translating gives CASSTGDRSTQYF. Full variable domain (missing parts from reference TRBV19 and TRBJ2-3): DGGITQSPKYLFRKEGQNVTLSCEQNLNHDAMYWYRQDPGQGLRLIYYSQIVNDFQKGDIAEGYSVSREKKESFPLTVTSAQKNPTAFYLCASSTGDRSTQYFGPGTRLTVL.